This entry features one T cell receptor beta chain sequence. This record belongs to a study of blood T cell repertoires in COVID-19. The V and J ends lost 5 bases and 2 bases respectively, with 10 bases between them. The CDR3 is 13 residues long. The germline gives CDR1 MDHEN, CDR2 SYDVKM. In the study's own analysis: Estimation of nucleated cell counts relied on the amplification of reference gene primers. Repertoires were generated with immunoSEQ multiplex PCR, while TCRdb's copy carries only in-frame clones and drops some. From that table come the V and J calls and clone size; the DNA was used to work out D and trimming. This repertoire shows around 150,000 clones, about 72% found once; its top ten account for 10% to 11%.

This sequence joins TRBV28 and TRBJ2-7, with D possibly TRBD1 on 6 matching bases. Sequencing was done on a sample of peripheral blood. The source is a man aged 60-69 years who had recovered from COVID-19. The CDR3 nucleotides read TGTGCCAGCAGTACAGGGAACCCCTACGAGCAGTACTTC. Its protein is CASSTGNPYEQYF.